The 8 T cell receptor beta chains presented below share a single source sample, sequenced in a study of blood T cell repertoires in COVID-19. Sequencing was performed with immunoSEQ multiplex PCR; in TCRdb, only in-frame clones are kept and a portion is missing. The table lists 70,000 to 90,000 clones, about 80% of them singletons. The specimen sequenced was peripheral blood. These receptor sequences come from a human donor in a cohort sampled during active COVID-19.

The rearrangement links TRBV5-6 to TRBJ2-1; perhaps TRBD2 as D (6 bases). This CDR3 is built from 15 residues. Germline values: CDR1 SGHDT, CDR2 YYEEEE. Trimming pared 4 bases from V and 1 base from J, leaving 12 bases between. Here the CDR3 reads CASSPTTRSYNEQFF. In DNA, the CDR3 is TGTGCCAGCAGCCCAACGACTAGATCCTACAATGAGCAGTTCTTC.

As for this clone: The junction departs from the called germline gene at one end, perhaps through a read error. The rearrangement uses TRBV6-1 and TRBJ2-7, with 12 nucleotides matching TRBD1. There are 16 residues in the CDR3. Per the germline V gene, CDR1 is MNHNS and CDR2 is SASEGT. Here the CDR3 DNA reads TGTGCCCGCAGTGAAAAGGGGGGGGACAGGGGGCGCGAGCAGTACTTC. Translation: CARSEKGGDRGREQYF.

J is TRBJ2-7 and V is TRBV13; 9 bases are a match to TRBD2. Per the germline V gene, CDR1 is PRHDT and CDR2 is FYEKMQ (reference sequence). This CDR3 is built from 16 residues. V gave up 8 bases and J gave up 3 bases; unmatched junction bases: 14. The CDR3 region has the DNA TGTGCCAGCGGCCTAGTCTGGGCGGGGGGGAACTACGAGCAGTACTTC. Protein: CASGLVWAGGNYEQYF.

The chain employs TRBV19 and TRBJ1-6; 8 bases match TRBD1. Germline V gene lookup returns CDR1 LNHDA and CDR2 SQIVND (reference sequence). CDR3 length: 16 amino acids. Trimming removed 3 bases from V and 7 bases from J; junction bases left unmatched: 8. CDR3 loop: CASSILLGTGNSPLHF. The CDR3 DNA follows: TGTGCCAGTAGTATTTTATTGGGGACAGGAAATTCACCCCTCCACTTT.

The rearrangement uses TRBV9 and TRBJ1-2, with 7 bases matching TRBD1. The CDR3 runs 13 residues. Germline loops: CDR1 SGDLS, CDR2 YYNGEE. After removal of 4 bases from V and 4 bases from J, the junction contained 4 bases not matched to a gene. The CDR3 is CASSSTGPYGYTF. The CDR3 coding sequence is TGTGCCAGCAGCTCGACAGGGCCCTATGGCTACACCTTC.

This chain uses TRBV19 with TRBJ1-3; a possible D gene is TRBD1 (6 bases). CDR1 and CDR2 (germline): LNHDA, SQIVND (reference sequence). The CDR3 extends over 16 amino acids. V dropped 3 bases and J dropped 1 base, with 13 bases sitting between them. CDR3 in DNA: TGTGCCAGTAGTATCGGCGGGGGGCTTTCTGGAAACACCATATATTTT. Protein product: CASSIGGGLSGNTIYF.

The chain couples TRBV5-5 to TRBJ2-3, with TRBD2 identical over 12 bases. The CDR3 is 15 amino acids. Germline assignment: CDR1 SGHKS and CDR2 YYEKEE (reference sequence). J gave up 6 bases and V 5 bases, and 7 bases lay outside the gene matches. CDR3 in DNA: TGTGCCAGCAGTCTGACTAGCGGGAGTGATGATACGCAGTATTTT. Amino acid sequence: CASSLTSGSDDTQYF.

The gene calls are TRBV4-1 and TRBJ2-2; 8 bases agree with TRBD2. From germline, CDR1 is MGHRA and CDR2 YSYEKL. The CDR3 spans 15 residues. V dropped 4 bases and J dropped 2; count of bases not matched to a gene: 3. This CDR3 reads CASSPRGGNTGELFF. CDR3 bases: TGCGCCAGCAGCCCCCGGGGGGGTAACACCGGGGAGCTGTTTTTT.